Below are 4 T cell receptor beta chains sequenced from a single sample in a study of metastatic and nonmetastatic thyroid tumors. TCRdb reassembled clones from the PCR reads with MiXCR. This table has 14,000 to 15,000 clones, roughly 25% appearing once. Patients underwent thyroid surgery, and none had received any treatment before it. Sequencing input: tumor tissue. The source is a female donor with papillary thyroid cancer or a benign thyroid nodule (not recorded which). Some clones in this sample may be carry-over from other donors' samples.

This clone was seen repeatedly, ten times or more. At the DNA level, this CDR3 is encoded by other sequences in the same sample as well. This chain joins TRBV18 and TRBJ2-5; D unresolved. Per the germline V gene, CDR1 is KGHSH and CDR2 is LQKENI. The CDR3 runs to 11 residues. Trimming left V 3 bases short and J 5 bases short, with 4 bases between. CDR3 sequence: CASSPGETQYF. CDR3 sequence (DNA): TGTGCCAGCTCACCTGGCGAGACCCAGTACTTC.

By share, this clone ranks as medium-sized. The chain combines TRBV6-1 with TRBJ2-3; 11 bases are shared with TRBD2. Germline assignment: CDR1 MNHNS and CDR2 SASEGT. The CDR3 contains 17 residues. Unmatched junction bases numbered 9, after V lost 4 bases and J lost 3 bases. The CDR3 loop is CASSGGLAGGPTDTQYF. CDR3 nucleotide sequence: TGTGCCAGCAGTGGAGGATTAGCGGGAGGGCCTACAGATACGCAGTATTTT.

The V call is TRBV28, the J call TRBJ1-1; 9 bases match TRBD1. Trimming took 5 bases from V and 0 from J; bases not matched to a gene: 7. From germline, CDR1 is MDHEN and CDR2 SYDVKM. The CDR3 length is 16 residues. CDR3 sequence reads: CASSQLTGGMNTEAFF. CDR3 DNA sequence: TGTGCCAGCAGTCAGCTGACAGGGGGAATGAACACTGAAGCTTTCTTT.

The chain uses TRBV30 and TRBJ2-7; no clear D gene. Trimming stripped 2 bases from V and 5 bases from J, with 13 bases between. The CDR3 has 13 amino acids. Germline V gene data show CDR1 as GTSNPN and CDR2 as SVGIG (reference sequence). As DNA, the CDR3 is TGTGCCTGGAGTTTGGTAGTTCGAGACGAGCAGTACTTC. Amino acids: CAWSLVVRDEQYF.